Below are 22 T cell receptor beta chains sequenced from a single sample in a study of CD4+ T cells in melanoma. Sequencing was performed with immunoSEQ multiplex PCR; in TCRdb, only in-frame clones are kept and a portion is missing. The sample lists 110,000 to 150,000 clones, 92% occurring once. These receptors all stem from a human donor with melanoma.

The chain has TRBV30 and TRBJ1-2; TRBD1 aligns across 8 bases. V shed 0 bases, J shed 12 bases, and the junction held 9 bases outside the gene matches. This CDR3 has 13 amino acids. Germline-derived CDR1 and CDR2 are GTSNPN and SVGIG (reference sequence). CDR3 protein: CAWSVWQGATNTF. The CDR3 DNA reads as TGTGCCTGGAGTGTCTGGCAGGGGGCGACTAACACCTTC.

The CDR3 loop reads CASSLAWGEGVEAFF. The CDR3 bases are TGTGCCAGCAGCTTAGCATGGGGTGAGGGTGTGGAGGCTTTCTTT. The rearrangement links TRBV7-6 to TRBJ1-1, with D hard to call. The ends were cut back, 0 bases at V and 11 bases at J, with 19 bases in the middle. The CDR3 runs to 15 residues. Germline V gene lookup returns CDR1 SGHVS and CDR2 FNYEAQ.

This chain links TRBV6-6 with TRBJ1-4; D gene unclear. The germline V gene has CDR1 MNHNY and CDR2 SVGAGI (reference sequence). The CDR3 covers 12 residues. Between the trimmed V and J ends, which lost 0 bases and 7 bases, there was a span of 3 bases. CDR3: CASSYSGEKLFF. CDR3 DNA sequence: TGTGCCAGCAGTTACTCGGGTGAAAAACTGTTTTTT.

The chain employs TRBV7-2 and TRBJ2-3; 8 nucleotides agree with TRBD2. Trimming cost V 5 bases and J 3 bases; bases outside gene matches: 10. Germline-derived CDR1 and CDR2 are SGHTA and FQGNSA. The CDR3 runs 16 residues. CDR3 in amino acids: CASSTAGTRSTDTQYF. The DNA of the CDR3 is TGTGCCAGCAGCACAGCCGGGACTAGATCTACAGATACGCAGTATTTT.

V usage is TRBV20-1 and J usage is TRBJ1-2, with unresolved D. Germline V gene sequence: CDR1 DFQATT, CDR2 SNEGSKA (reference sequence). The V end was cut by 8 bases, the J end by 5 bases, with 12 bases between. The CDR3 has 11 residues. CDR3 sequence reads: CSQVELYGYTF. In DNA, the CDR3 is TGCAGTCAAGTCGAACTGTATGGCTACACCTTC.

This chain uses TRBV18 with TRBJ1-4; a possible D gene is TRBD1 (5 bases). This CDR3 region has 15 residues. From germline, CDR1 is KGHSH and CDR2 LQKENI. The V end lost 3 bases, the J end lost 12 bases, and 20 bases lay between the germline ends. The CDR3 DNA follows: TGTGCCAGCTCACCCCTCGGGGGTCCCATGTGGGAACTGTTTTTT. Translated, it gives CASSPLGGPMWELFF.

CDR3 sequence reads: CASPISTCTDTQYF. The CDR3 DNA reads TGCGCCAGCCCCATATCGACTTGCACAGATACGCAGTATTTT. The chain has TRBV5-1 and TRBJ2-3; D gene unclear. The CDR3 consists of 14 residues. The germline V gene encodes CDR1 SGHRS and CDR2 YFSETQ. V lost 7 bases, J lost 1 base, and 13 bases lay in between.

The chain carries TRBV15 and TRBJ1-6; 8 nucleotides agree with TRBD1. CDR3 length: 16 residues. Per the germline V gene, CDR1 is LNHNV and CDR2 is YYDKDF (reference sequence). J gave up 7 bases and V 5 bases, and 10 bases lay outside the gene matches. The CDR3, as DNA: TGTGCCACCAGCGGCGACAGGGGCGGGGGAAATTCACCCCTCCACTTT. Protein product: CATSGDRGGGNSPLHF.

The rearrangement joins TRBV11-2 to TRBJ2-7; 7 bases agree with TRBD1. Germline values: CDR1 SGHAT, CDR2 FQNNGV. CDR3 length equals 14 residues. V trimming: 6 bases; J trimming: 3 bases; junction bases outside the gene matches: 8. The CDR3 bases are TGTGCCAGCAGAACACAGGGGTCGGACTACGAGCAGTACTTC. This translates into CASRTQGSDYEQYF.

V is TRBV13 and J is TRBJ2-7; no clear D. Germline CDR1 is PRHDT and CDR2 is FYEKMQ (reference sequence). This CDR3 spans 13 amino acids. V lost 3 bases to trimming and J lost 1 base, with 7 bases between them. This CDR3 is CASSFRRSYEQYF. In nucleotides, the CDR3 is TGTGCCAGCAGCTTTAGAAGGTCCTACGAGCAGTACTTC.

The gene calls are TRBV19 and TRBJ2-7, with 11 bases fitting TRBD1. Germline V lookup: CDR1 LNHDA, CDR2 SQIVND (reference sequence). J lost 7 bases, V lost 3 bases, and 8 bases had no gene match. The CDR3 sequence is 15 residues long. The CDR3 region is CASSMSGQGAREQYF. In DNA form, the CDR3 reads TGTGCCAGTAGTATGTCTGGACAGGGGGCGCGTGAGCAGTACTTC. Combining the CDR3 with reference TRBV19 and TRBJ2-7 gives the whole variable domain DGGITQSPKYLFRKEGQNVTLSCEQNLNHDAMYWYRQDPGQGLRLIYYSQIVNDFQKGDIAEGYSVSREKKESFPLTVTSAQKNPTAFYLCASSMSGQGAREQYFGPGTRLTVT.

About this clone: This sample includes further DNA sequences coding for the same CDR3. The V gene is TRBV30, the J gene TRBJ1-6; 7 bases are a match to TRBD1. CDR1 and CDR2 from the germline V gene are GTSNPN and SVGIG (reference sequence). J gave up 10 bases and V 3 bases, and 6 bases lay outside the gene matches. The CDR3 spans 13 residues. CDR3 sequence reads: CAWSGQGDSPLHF. The CDR3 region has the DNA TGTGCCTGGAGCGGGCAGGGGGACTCACCCCTCCACTTT. Together with reference TRBV30 and TRBJ1-6, the CDR3 gives the full variable domain: SQTIHQWPATLVQPVGSPLSLECTVEGTSNPNLYWYRQAAGRGLQLLFYSVGIGQISSEVPQNLSASRPQDRQFILSSKKLLLSDSGFYLCAWSGQGDSPLHFGNGTRLTVT.

On this clone: Different DNA sequences within this sample yield the same CDR3. This rearrangement joins TRBV19 to TRBJ2-5; D is unresolved. CDR3 length: 14 residues. Germline assignment: CDR1 LNHDA and CDR2 SQIVND (reference sequence). V lost 1 base and J lost 1, with 7 bases in between. CDR3 residues: CASSIGPTQETQYF. Here the CDR3 DNA reads TGTGCCAGTAGTATAGGGCCGACCCAAGAGACCCAGTACTTC.

This rearrangement joins TRBV4-1 to TRBJ2-7; 8 bases line up with TRBD2. CDR1 MGHRA and CDR2 YSYEKL come from the germline V gene. The CDR3 covers 16 residues. The V and J ends lost 0 bases and 3 bases, in that order; junction bases with no gene match: 7. The CDR3: CASSQDRTSRLYEQYF. CDR3 DNA: TGCGCCAGCAGCCAAGATAGGACTAGCCGGCTCTACGAGCAGTACTTC.

The chain has TRBV6-1 and TRBJ1-5; TRBD1 matches 8 bases. Germline V lookup: CDR1 MNHNS, CDR2 SASEGT. There are 17 residues in the CDR3. V shed 0 bases and J 4 bases; nucleotides not matched to a gene: 8. The CDR3, as DNA: TGTGCCAGCAGTGAAGCGATTACCGGGACAGGAAATCAGCCCCAGCATTTT. It codes for CASSEAITGTGNQPQHF.

As for this clone: Other nucleotide sequences from this sample produce the same CDR3. The CDR3: CSVGTGEYEQYF. For the CDR3, the DNA is TGCAGCGTTGGGACAGGGGAATACGAGCAGTACTTC. The rearrangement joins TRBV29-1 to TRBJ2-7, with 9 bases fitting TRBD1. This CDR3 contains 12 residues. Losses at the gene ends were 4 bases for V and 4 bases for J; bases not matched to a gene: 2. Germline assignment: CDR1 SQVTM and CDR2 ANQGSEA.

A word on this clone: The identical CDR3 is also encoded by other nucleotide sequences in the sample. This chain uses TRBV30 with TRBJ1-1; no definite D call. CDR1 is GTSNPN and CDR2 is SVGIG in the germline V gene (reference sequence). The CDR3 runs 13 residues. V was trimmed by 0 bases and J by 1 base, leaving 6 bases between them. The CDR3 DNA reads TGTGCCTGGAGTGTGTCCCAGAACACTGAAGCTTTCTTT. This gives the protein CAWSVSQNTEAFF.

This sequence joins TRBV15 and TRBJ1-5; TRBD1 matches at 8 bases. This CDR3 spans 14 amino acids. The V gene end was trimmed by 3 bases and the J gene end by 9 bases; junction bases not matched to a gene: 7. Germline V gene sequence: CDR1 LNHNV, CDR2 YYDKDF (reference sequence). For the CDR3, the DNA is TGTGCCACCAGCAGCCAGGGGGCGGTCTCGCCCCAGCATTTT. The encoded protein is CATSSQGAVSPQHF.

V and J are TRBV11-1 and TRBJ1-1; the match to TRBD1 covers 10 bases. CDR3 length equals 13 residues. The trim removed 5 bases at V and 6 bases at J, leaving 3 bases unmatched. Germline V lookup: CDR1 SGHAT, CDR2 FQDESV (reference sequence). The CDR3 nucleotides are TGTGCCAGCAGCAGACAGGGGGCATCTGAAGCTTTCTTT. Translated, it gives CASSRQGASEAFF.

The J gene is TRBJ2-1, the V gene TRBV7-9, with 7 bases lining up with TRBD1. The CDR3 is 16 residues long. V dropped 4 bases and J dropped 0; count of bases not matched to a gene: 6. Germline CDR1 is SEHNR and CDR2 is FQNEAQ (reference sequence). The CDR3 loop reads CASSSLGQSSYNEQFF. The DNA for the CDR3 is TGTGCCAGCAGCTCTCTGGGACAGAGCTCCTACAATGAGCAGTTCTTC.

V gene TRBV5-1 combines with J gene TRBJ2-5; the D is unclear. This CDR3 is built from 16 residues. Trimming left V 4 bases short and J 2 bases short, with 18 bases between. From germline, CDR1 is SGHRS and CDR2 YFSETQ. The CDR3 here is CASSPPGIGRQETQYF. Here the CDR3 DNA reads TGCGCCAGCAGCCCGCCGGGTATCGGCAGGCAAGAGACCCAGTACTTC.

This clone has a single count. The chain uses TRBV7-2 and TRBJ1-5; unclear D gene. The germline V gene encodes CDR1 SGHTA and CDR2 FQGNSA. The length of the CDR3 is 15 residues. Trimming stripped 5 bases from V and 2 bases from J, with 13 bases between. The CDR3 bases are TGTGCCAGCAGCCTGTATGGGGAGGGCAATCAGCCCCAGCATTTT. Translating gives CASSLYGEGNQPQHF.